The 32 T cell receptor beta chains presented below share a single source sample, sequenced in a study of blood T cell repertoires in COVID-19. Libraries were prepared by immunoSEQ multiplex PCR; TCRdb keeps only in-frame clonotypes and omits some of them. The data contain roughly 240,000 clones, around 83% of them seen just once; the ten biggest clones take up about 2.1%. Sequenced sample: peripheral blood. The receptors were gathered from a man between 35 and 55 years old who had recovered from COVID-19.

In this sample, this clone turned up once. This specimen includes other DNA sequences encoding the same CDR3. The chain couples TRBV19 to TRBJ1-1; the match to TRBD1 covers 7 bases. J gave up 3 bases and V 4 bases, and 2 bases lay outside the gene matches. CDR1 and CDR2 (germline): LNHDA, SQIVND (reference sequence). The CDR3 is 13 residues long. CDR3 residues: CASSTTGDTEAFF. The CDR3 DNA sequence: TGTGCCAGTAGTACTACAGGGGACACTGAAGCTTTCTTT.

This clone has more than one count but fewer than ten. V is TRBV11-3 and J is TRBJ1-1; D ambiguous. Germline lookup yields CDR1 SGHNT and CDR2 YENEEA. Trimming stripped 3 bases from V and 1 base from J, with 6 bases between. The CDR3 is made up of 13 amino acids. CDR3 loop: CASSFQSNTEAFF. DNA for the CDR3: TGTGCCAGCAGCTTTCAATCGAACACTGAAGCTTTCTTT.

This clone was counted between two and nine times. The chain recombines TRBV19 with TRBJ1-5, with D maybe TRBD1 (6 bases). Germline V gives CDR1 LNHDA, CDR2 SQIVND (reference sequence). This CDR3 region has 14 residues. Trimming cost V 10 bases and J 6 bases, with 19 bases left between them. CDR3 in DNA: TGTGCCACCACCACAGGACAGCTGGCTCAGCCCCAGCATTTT. Amino acid sequence: CATTTGQLAQPQHF.

The gene calls are TRBV7-9 and TRBJ1-4; a weak D match, TRBD1 (5 bases). V lost 3 bases and J 6 bases, leaving 14 bases between the germline ends. The CDR3 covers 15 residues. Per the germline V gene, CDR1 is SEHNR and CDR2 is FQNEAQ (reference sequence). The CDR3 coding sequence is TGTGCCAGCAGCTTTCCCCTCGGCAGGGATGAAAAACTGTTTTTT. Translation gives CASSFPLGRDEKLFF.

The rearrangement links TRBV6-5 to TRBJ1-1, with 10 bases aligning to TRBD1. In germline, CDR1 is MNHEY, CDR2 SVGAGI. The CDR3 contains 14 residues. V shed 5 bases, J shed 2 bases, and the junction held 2 bases outside the gene matches. The CDR3 loop reads CASSRDRGNTEAFF. The CDR3 nucleotides are TGTGCCAGCAGTCGGGACAGGGGAAACACTGAAGCTTTCTTT.

The chain couples TRBV5-1 to TRBJ1-1; tentatively, D is TRBD1 (6 bases). V dropped 2 bases and J dropped 5 bases, with 16 bases sitting between them. Per germline, CDR1 SGHRS and CDR2 YFSETQ. This CDR3 comprises 15 residues. The CDR3 is CASSFTGGFGTEAFF. CDR3 nucleotide sequence: TGCGCCAGCAGCTTCACGGGGGGCTTTGGGACTGAAGCTTTCTTT.

CDR3 loop: CASSPQGYEQYF. DNA for the CDR3: TGTGCCAGCAGCCCGCAGGGCTACGAGCAGTACTTC. The chain is built from TRBV3-1 (or the pseudogene TRBV3-2) and TRBJ2-7, with D possibly TRBD1 on 5 matching bases. The germline gives CDR1 LGHDT, CDR2 YNNKEL (reference sequence). This CDR3 contains 12 residues. V was cut by 4 bases and J by 3 bases, with 7 bases left in between.

The chain combines TRBV5-5 with TRBJ1-6, with D tentatively TRBD1 (5 bases). Trimming shortened V by 2 bases and J by 9 bases, and 12 bases separated the two germline ends. Germline CDR1 SGHKS, CDR2 YYEKEE (reference sequence). The CDR3 runs to 14 residues. The CDR3 nucleotides are TGTGCCAGCAGCTTTCGGGGGGGGATTTCACCCCTCCACTTT. It is translated as CASSFRGGISPLHF.

The CDR3 spells CASSRPPGMGYGYTF. As DNA, the CDR3 is TGTGCCAGTTCAAGGCCCCCAGGGATGGGCTATGGCTACACCTTC. V and J are TRBV28 and TRBJ1-2; the D gene is possibly TRBD1 (5 bases). Trimming stripped 9 bases from V and 4 bases from J, with 21 bases between. The CDR3 has 15 residues. Germline CDR1 reads MDHEN; CDR2 reads SYDVKM.

The chain uses TRBV20-1 and TRBJ2-5; 11 nucleotides agree with TRBD2. This CDR3 comprises 11 residues. V trimming: 6 bases; J trimming: 14 bases; junction bases outside the gene matches: 8. The V gene's germline CDR1 is DFQATT and CDR2 SNEGSKA (reference sequence). CDR3 amino acids: CSASSGRALYF. CDR3 coding DNA: TGCAGTGCCAGTAGCGGGAGGGCCTTATACTTC.

V gene TRBV29-1 combines with J gene TRBJ2-1; TRBD2 matches 9 bases. Germline CDR1 is SQVTM and CDR2 is ANQGSEA. CDR3 length: 13 residues. The DNA of the CDR3 is TGCACCGGGGCGGGGGGGATATACAATGAGCAGTTCTTC. It encodes CTGAGGIYNEQFF.

J is TRBJ1-2 and V is TRBV9, with 10 bases lining up with TRBD1. The germline V gene has CDR1 SGDLS and CDR2 YYNGEE. With V trimmed by 2 bases and J by 8 bases, 3 bases remained unmatched. This CDR3 is 13 amino acids long. For the CDR3, the DNA is TGTGCCAGCAGCGTTGACAGGGGGCTAGGCTACACCTTC. It codes for CASSVDRGLGYTF.

The chain recombines TRBV5-1 with TRBJ2-7; D is perhaps TRBD1 (5 bases). The V end lost 0 bases, the J end lost 5 bases, and 9 bases lay between the germline ends. The germline V gene has CDR1 SGHRS and CDR2 YFSETQ. CDR3 length equals 13 residues. CDR3 DNA: TGCGCCAGCAGCTTGGGGATAGGGGACGAGCAGTACTTC. Its protein is CASSLGIGDEQYF.

The genes are TRBV19 and TRBJ2-5; 7 bases line up with TRBD1. Germline V CDR1 and CDR2: LNHDA, SQIVND (reference sequence). After removal of 4 bases from V and 5 bases from J, the junction contained 7 bases not matched to a gene. The CDR3 has 14 amino acids. The CDR3 sequence: CASSTQGVGETQYF. The CDR3 DNA follows: TGTGCCAGTAGTACCCAGGGGGTTGGCGAGACCCAGTACTTC.

This clone was detected only a few times. The chain couples TRBV10-3 to TRBJ1-6; 7 bases fit TRBD1. CDR3 length: 14 amino acids. Germline V CDR1 and CDR2: ENHRY, SYGVKD. With V trimmed by 4 bases and J by 13 bases, 10 bases remained unmatched. The CDR3 region is CAISVTGEAKPLHF. CDR3 sequence (DNA): TGTGCCATCAGTGTTACAGGGGAGGCGAAGCCCCTCCACTTT.

The rearrangement joins TRBV7-2 to TRBJ2-5; 7 bases map to TRBD1. Looked up from germline, CDR1 is SGHTA and CDR2 is FQGNSA. This CDR3 is 14 amino acids long. V was pared by 4 bases and J by 5 bases, with 7 bases of the junction left unmatched. The CDR3 region is CASSSNRGGETQYF. The CDR3 DNA reads as TGTGCCAGCAGCTCTAACAGGGGTGGGGAGACCCAGTACTTC.

The chain couples TRBV4-1 to TRBJ1-1, with TRBD1 identical over 9 bases. The CDR3 spans 13 residues. Losses at the gene ends were 10 bases for V and 7 bases for J; bases not matched to a gene: 10. Germline V lookup: CDR1 MGHRA, CDR2 YSYEKL. The CDR3 DNA sequence: TGCGCCACCTCCCGGGACAGGGAAGGTGAAGCTTTCTTT. This encodes CATSRDREGEAFF.

The chain joins TRBV4-3 to TRBJ2-7; D is possibly TRBD2 (6 bases). CDR3 size: 14 residues. Germline V gene lookup returns CDR1 LGHNA and CDR2 YSLEER. V lost 4 bases to trimming and J lost 1 base, with 11 bases between them. Here the CDR3 reads CASSPGLWSYEQYF. CDR3 in DNA: TGCGCCAGCAGCCCTGGACTATGGTCCTACGAGCAGTACTTC.

The V call is TRBV5-4, the J call TRBJ1-2, with no clear D. Per germline, CDR1 SGHNT and CDR2 YYREEE (reference sequence). The CDR3 extends over 15 amino acids. The germline V and J ends were trimmed by 1 base and 4 bases, with 14 bases remaining between them. The CDR3, as DNA: TGTGCCAGCAGCTTGCTCAACGGTGATACCTATGGCTACACCTTC. Its protein product is CASSLLNGDTYGYTF. Together with reference TRBV5-4 and TRBJ1-2, the CDR3 gives the full variable domain: ETGVTQSPTHLIKTRGQQVTLRCSSQSGHNTVSWYQQALGQGPQFIFQYYREEENGRGNFPPRFSGLQFPNYSSELNVNALELDDSALYLCASSLLNGDTYGYTFGSGTRLTVV.

CDR3 residues: CASASVQGMYEQYF. The CDR3 DNA sequence: TGTGCCAGCGCCTCTGTTCAGGGAATGTACGAGCAGTACTTC. The V gene is TRBV11-3, the J gene TRBJ2-7, with D maybe TRBD1 (5 bases). CDR3 length equals 14 residues. Trimming left V 8 bases short and J 4 bases short, with 18 bases between. Germline values: CDR1 SGHNT, CDR2 YENEEA.

The chain recombines TRBV29-1 with TRBJ1-2; 9 bases are a match to TRBD1. The CDR3 is 13 residues long. CDR1 is SQVTM and CDR2 is ANQGSEA in the germline V gene. V shed 1 base, J shed 6 bases, and the junction held 3 bases outside the gene matches. CDR3 loop: CSVEAGQGNGYTF. DNA of the CDR3: TGCAGCGTTGAAGCGGGACAGGGTAATGGCTACACCTTC.

The rearrangement links TRBV15 to TRBJ2-1, with D hard to call. The CDR3 totals 16 residues. Germline values: CDR1 LNHNV, CDR2 YYDKDF (reference sequence). With 0 bases removed from V and 2 bases from J, the gap between germline ends came to 11 bases. The CDR3 loop is CATSRDAQLPYNEQFF. CDR3 bases: TGTGCCACCAGCAGAGATGCACAGCTGCCCTACAATGAGCAGTTCTTC.

J is TRBJ1-5 and V is TRBV2, with D uncertain. V was clipped by 4 bases and J by 4 bases, with 8 bases between them. CDR1 is SNHLY and CDR2 is FYNNEI in the germline V gene. The CDR3 is made up of 13 amino acids. CDR3: CASSASGNQPQHF. The CDR3 DNA reads TGTGCCAGCAGTGCGTCAGGTAATCAGCCCCAGCATTTT.

The CDR3 sequence is CASSLGGRELGYTF. The DNA for the CDR3 is TGTGCCAGCAGCTTGGGGGGGCGCGAGTTGGGCTACACCTTC. The V and J genes are TRBV5-4 and TRBJ1-2; TRBD1 might be the D (6 bases). CDR3 length equals 14 residues. Germline values: CDR1 SGHNT, CDR2 YYREEE (reference sequence). V gave up 0 bases and J gave up 8 bases, with 14 bases separating them.

This clone was found a few times. This chain connects TRBV5-4 to TRBJ2-5, with 7 positions matching TRBD1. Germline CDR1 is SGHNT and CDR2 is YYREEE (reference sequence). V shed 4 bases and J 5 bases; nucleotides not matched to a gene: 8. The CDR3 is made up of 14 amino acids. This chain's CDR3 is CASSPGAQGETQYF. CDR3 DNA: TGTGCCAGCAGCCCCGGTGCACAGGGGGAGACCCAGTACTTC.

The rearrangement uses TRBV19 and TRBJ1-5; possible D gene TRBD1, 6 bases. Germline CDR1 reads LNHDA; CDR2 reads SQIVND (reference sequence). The V end was cut by 5 bases, the J end by 5 bases, with 13 bases between. The CDR3 spans 14 residues. The CDR3 sequence is CASSYRQDHQPQHF. The CDR3 bases are TGTGCCAGTAGTTATAGACAGGATCATCAGCCCCAGCATTTT.

The chain links TRBV11-2 to TRBJ1-1; a weak D match, TRBD1 (6 bases). The CDR3 consists of 19 residues. Germline CDR1 is SGHAT and CDR2 is FQNNGV. V was shortened by 4 bases and J by 4 bases, with 28 bases between the two germline ends. For the CDR3, the DNA is TGTGCCAGCAGCTCCGTCCGGGGGGGCCTCCCTCTAAGGGGCACTGAAGCTTTCTTT. Its protein product is CASSSVRGGLPLRGTEAFF.

The chain has TRBV27 and TRBJ1-1; 8 nucleotides match TRBD1. CDR1 is MNHEY and CDR2 is SMNVEV in the germline V gene (reference sequence). V shed 5 bases, J shed 1 base, and the junction held 9 bases outside the gene matches. The CDR3 extends over 16 amino acids. The DNA of the CDR3 is TGTGCCAGCAGTCCCTCGCGGACAGGGTGGAACACTGAAGCTTTCTTT. This encodes CASSPSRTGWNTEAFF.

The rearrangement links TRBV27 to TRBJ1-1; 7 bases are a match to TRBD1. This CDR3 spans 15 amino acids. CDR1 is MNHEY and CDR2 is SMNVEV in the germline V gene (reference sequence). The V segment lost 6 bases and the J segment 5 bases; nucleotides outside the gene matches: 12. In nucleotides, the CDR3 is TGTGCCAGCAGGGCCCCTTCCAGGGGGAAAACTGAAGCTTTCTTT. Encoded protein: CASRAPSRGKTEAFF.

This clone has just a few counts. The chain links TRBV19 to TRBJ1-2; D is unresolved. The germline V gene has CDR1 LNHDA and CDR2 SQIVND (reference sequence). The CDR3 runs 12 residues. V dropped 0 bases and J dropped 3 bases, with 2 bases sitting between them. This chain's CDR3 is CASSIDYYGYTF. CDR3 in DNA: TGTGCCAGTAGTATAGACTACTATGGCTACACCTTC.

The genes are TRBV19 and TRBJ1-2, with a weak D call TRBD1 (6 bases). Per the germline V gene, CDR1 is LNHDA and CDR2 is SQIVND (reference sequence). V was pared by 5 bases and J by 2 bases, with 15 bases between. The CDR3 covers 15 residues. CDR3 in amino acids: CASSEAGQGNYGYTF. As DNA, the CDR3 is TGTGCCAGTAGTGAGGCCGGGCAGGGGAACTATGGCTACACCTTC.

V and J are TRBV5-6 and TRBJ2-5, with 12 bases aligning to TRBD2. Germline CDR1 is SGHDT and CDR2 is YYEEEE. V dropped 4 bases and J dropped 1; count of bases not matched to a gene: 8. The CDR3 has 17 amino acids. Here the CDR3 DNA reads TGTGCCAGCAGCAGGACTAGCGGGACAACCCTCCAAGAGACCCAGTACTTC. Translated, it gives CASSRTSGTTLQETQYF.